The clone carrying this TCR beta chain was seen once. Its target is not known. The data stem from a study of T cell repertoires in cytomegalovirus infection. V dropped 5 bases and J dropped 6 bases, with 11 bases sitting between them. The CDR3 totals 13 residues. Germline CDR1 and CDR2: SGHTA and FQGTGA. TCRdb analysed the reads with MiXCR anew, one entry per CDR3 protein. The table lists 150,000 or so distinct CDR3 sequences, about 22% of them singletons, with roughly 25% in the top ten. This specimen consisted of CD8+ T cells from cultured PBMCs, obtained from culture after CMV antigen stimulation. The TCR sequence derives from a human donor in good health (CMV status not recorded). Some clones in this sample may be carry-over from other donors' samples. The V gene is TRBV7-3, the J gene TRBJ2-1, with D possibly TRBD2 on 5 matching bases. This CDR3 reads CASSPRTANEQFF. CDR3 DNA sequence: TGTGCCAGCAGCCCCCGGACTGCCAATGAGCAGTTCTTC.